A selection of T cell receptor beta chains follows, all from one sample in a study of blood T cell repertoires in COVID-19. Clones were sequenced by immunoSEQ multiplex PCR, and TCRdb holds only the in-frame ones, with some missing. The data contain around 200,000 clones, about 88% of them singletons. Sequenced sample: peripheral blood. These receptors all stem from a young man with active or convalescent COVID-19. Both conserved end residues are part of each CDR3. Each record gives: V gene, CDR3 protein.

v_call: TRBV2
cdr3_aa: CATSGTGGYEQYF

v_call: TRBV10-3
cdr3_aa: CAITSSGANVLTF

v_call: TRBV7-2
cdr3_aa: CASSLVRGGGEKLFF

v_call: TRBV7-9
cdr3_aa: CASSLYPTETQGNGYTF

v_call: TRBV13
cdr3_aa: CASSKLQDYEQYF

v_call: TRBV19
cdr3_aa: CASSDTAGNQPQHF

v_call: TRBV3-1/TRBV3-2
cdr3_aa: CASTSGISYNEQFF

v_call: TRBV11-2
cdr3_aa: CASSQWTGLADTQYF

v_call: TRBV30
cdr3_aa: CAWNRLASSTDTQYF

v_call: TRBV27
cdr3_aa: CASSLLSGSNYGYTF

v_call: TRBV23-1
cdr3_aa: CASSRDRGPGTNEKLFF

v_call: TRBV6-5
cdr3_aa: CASRRTGNSNQPQHF

v_call: TRBV5-1
cdr3_aa: CASSPGTGGTEAFF

v_call: TRBV5-6
cdr3_aa: CASSHPGQGPVAFF

v_call: TRBV7-9
cdr3_aa: CASSASGGVNEQFF

v_call: TRBV29-1
cdr3_aa: CSVEQGNGQPQHF

v_call: TRBV28
cdr3_aa: CASSLYEVDRASNQPQHF

v_call: TRBV14
cdr3_aa: CASSPGDSRNEKLFF

v_call: TRBV7-9
cdr3_aa: CASTTERDRAHEQYF

v_call: TRBV23-1
cdr3_aa: CASSQSSGGASNQPQHF

v_call: TRBV6-5
cdr3_aa: CASRRSGQGFYEQYF

v_call: TRBV5-5
cdr3_aa: CASSFLPGQGASGANVLTF

v_call: TRBV3-1/TRBV3-2
cdr3_aa: CASSQDSQETQYF

v_call: TRBV10-3
cdr3_aa: CAIDDSGSYEQYF

v_call: TRBV5-8
cdr3_aa: CASSLVSLASTDTQYF

v_call: TRBV27
cdr3_aa: CATRDSPNYGYTF

v_call: TRBV27
cdr3_aa: CASSLTGSPGFTDTQYF

v_call: TRBV5-6
cdr3_aa: CASSLDRGLSEQYF

v_call: TRBV18
cdr3_aa: CASSPTSGGVHEQFF

v_call: TRBV18
cdr3_aa: CASSKNEGQGNSPLHF

v_call: TRBV6-6
cdr3_aa: CASGKDTAYGYTF

v_call: TRBV15
cdr3_aa: CATSRDRNSNQPQHF

v_call: TRBV19
cdr3_aa: CASSEGQVNNQPQHF

v_call: TRBV25-1
cdr3_aa: CASSDSRTSYGYTF

v_call: TRBV19
cdr3_aa: CASSIAPGRGDTEAFF

v_call: TRBV27
cdr3_aa: CASSQGTSGNEQFF

v_call: TRBV12-3/TRBV12-4
cdr3_aa: CASRPGGDYGYTF

v_call: TRBV5-5
cdr3_aa: CASSRAGQGTSGGSPLHF

v_call: TRBV6-5
cdr3_aa: CASSSPGEGNEAFF

v_call: TRBV2
cdr3_aa: CASMWSGTYNEQFF

v_call: TRBV6-5
cdr3_aa: CASSSGQGFMDSPLHF

v_call: TRBV14
cdr3_aa: CASSSNRDTEAFF

v_call: TRBV5-6
cdr3_aa: CASSSQGEQYF

v_call: TRBV5-1
cdr3_aa: CASSPGLGINEQFF

v_call: TRBV5-1
cdr3_aa: CASSMAGGTTDTQYF